The source of this TCR beta chain is a study of CD8+ T cells in alopecia areata. Extracted RNA was reverse transcribed into cDNA, the sequencing template. The data were produced by immunoSEQ multiplex PCR, yet TCRdb's version contains in-frame clones alone and is incomplete. Among about 120,000 clones listed, 58% were seen once. General study results and limits: Relative to normal scalp, lesional scalp, especially alopecia totalis/universalis, showed higher clonality. Scalp and blood samples kept many expanded lesional clones throughout tofacitinib. Sharing of TCR sequences between patients (possibly for HLA-related reasons) was less clear than in mice.

Points on this clone: Its target is unknown. The DNA is omitted, as the CDR3 cannot be located on it reliably, and the CDR3 follows TCRdb's listing.

The length of the CDR3 is 11 amino acids, counting both ends. The germline V gene has CDR1 SQVTM and CDR2 ANQGSEA. Treatment reported: oral pan-JAK inhibitor, 5-10 mg twice daily. Lesional scalp punch biopsies and peripheral blood were collected from alopecia areata patients. This sequence joins TRBV29-1 and TRBJ2-7. This TCR derives from a human donor with alopecia areata. Sequenced material: CD8+ T cells sorted from blood, taken at week 4, from a patient treated with tofacitinib. The CDR3 sequence is CSVGTGAGEYF.